This TCR beta chain was captured by sequencing in a study of molecular identifiers for immune sequencing clone quantification. Across the study: Across replicate runs, RNA obtained from approximately 20,000 or 100,000 naive CD8 cells was divided into five, with four undergoing sequencing. Study observations and caveats: Over 99% of effector molecules, yet under 1% of naive-cell molecules, were held by clones above 20 RNA copies.

TCRdb processed the PCR reads anew with MiXCR; each CDR3 protein has one entry. The top ten clones hold roughly 0.8% of a sample with 300,000 to 400,000 distinct CDR3 sequences, roughly 23% of them seen once. Germline values: CDR1 SQVTM, CDR2 ANQGSEA. Trimming left V 8 bases short and J 0 bases short, with 17 bases between. There are 14 residues in the CDR3. On this clonotype itself: The antigen is undetermined.

The TCR was taken from a human donor in good health. Some libraries in this study had Jurkat cell RNA spiked in. The genes are TRBV29-1 and TRBJ2-7; the D gene is possibly TRBD2 (5 bases). Sequenced input: naive CD8+ T cells from blood, with Jurkat cell RNA spiked in. Subset noted: FACS-sorted CD8+CD4-CCR7+CD45RA+ naive T cells. The chain's CDR3 is CSCNEEGPSYEQYF. The CDR3 coding sequence is TGCAGCTGCAACGAAGAGGGCCCCTCCTACGAGCAGTACTTC.